What follows are 27 T cell receptor beta chains derived from one specimen sequenced in a study of T cell responses to AZD1222 COVID-19 vaccine. Libraries were prepared by immunoSEQ multiplex PCR; TCRdb keeps only in-frame clonotypes and omits some of them. Here the sample spans 130,000 or so clones, around 90% being singletons. The sequencing used peripheral blood, collected 28 days after the second AZD1222 dose. The receptors derive from an adult who received the AZD1222 COVID-19 vaccine.

This chain joins TRBV5-1 and TRBJ1-5, with 10 bases matching TRBD1. The CDR3 has 19 residues. V gave up 4 bases and J gave up 2 bases; unmatched junction bases: 15. Germline V lookup: CDR1 SGHRS, CDR2 YFSETQ. As DNA, the CDR3 is TGCGCCAGCAGCCCGCCTCCGACAGGGGGCGATATGGGCAATCAGCCCCAGCATTTT. This codes for CASSPPPTGGDMGNQPQHF.

The V and J genes are TRBV9 and TRBJ2-5; 7 positions match TRBD2. Germline CDR1 reads SGDLS; CDR2 reads YYNGEE. There are 15 residues in the CDR3. V shed 1 base and J 4 bases; nucleotides not matched to a gene: 7. Here the CDR3 reads CASSVRREPGETQYF. The CDR3, as DNA: TGTGCCAGCAGCGTACGGCGGGAGCCCGGAGAGACCCAGTACTTC.

V is TRBV6-1 and J is TRBJ2-6; D not resolved. This CDR3 has 13 residues. With 2 bases removed from V and 4 bases from J, the gap between germline ends came to 3 bases. From germline, CDR1 is MNHNS and CDR2 SASEGT. The CDR3 DNA reads as TGTGCCAGCAGTGAATGGGGGGCCAACGTCCTGACTTTC. This gives the protein CASSEWGANVLTF.

The CDR3 sequence: CASSQDQQGLSGYTF. The CDR3 DNA is TGTGCCAGCAGCCAAGATCAGCAGGGACTATCTGGCTACACCTTC. This rearrangement joins TRBV3-1 (or the pseudogene TRBV3-2) to TRBJ1-2; TRBD1 is a possible D gene (5 bases). Germline V CDR1 and CDR2: LGHDT, YNNKEL (reference sequence). V was shortened by 0 bases and J by 7 bases, with 15 bases between the two germline ends. This CDR3 is 15 amino acids long.

The V and J genes are TRBV9 and TRBJ2-2, with 7 bases that match TRBD2. After removal of 0 bases from V and 4 bases from J, the junction contained 6 bases not matched to a gene. The CDR3 covers 16 residues. Germline values: CDR1 SGDLS, CDR2 YYNGEE. The CDR3 is CASSVVLAGATGELFF. CDR3 DNA sequence: TGTGCCAGCAGCGTAGTATTAGCGGGTGCCACCGGGGAGCTGTTTTTT.

V usage is TRBV19 and J usage is TRBJ1-5, with no clear D. The germline V gene encodes CDR1 LNHDA and CDR2 SQIVND (reference sequence). V was cut by 1 base and J by 4 bases, with 11 bases left in between. The CDR3 totals 15 residues. The CDR3 sequence is CASSIGPLRNQPQHF. The CDR3 region has the DNA TGTGCCAGTAGTATAGGGCCCCTGAGGAATCAGCCCCAGCATTTT.

The rearrangement uses TRBV7-3 and TRBJ2-7; D remains unclear. Trimming pared 5 bases from V and 2 bases from J, leaving 16 bases between. The CDR3 totals 15 residues. CDR1 SGHTA and CDR2 FQGTGA come from the germline V gene. CDR3 protein: CASSLQGANAYEQYF. CDR3 DNA sequence: TGTGCCAGCAGCCTCCAAGGAGCGAACGCCTACGAGCAGTACTTC. Variable domain in full (rest from reference TRBV7-3 and TRBJ2-7): GAGVSQTPSNKVTEKGKYVELRCDPISGHTALYWYRQSLGQGPEFLIYFQGTGAADDSGLPNDRFFAVRPEGSVSTLKIQRTERGDSAVYLCASSLQGANAYEQYFGPGTRLTVT.

The rearrangement joins TRBV12-3 or TRBV12-4 to TRBJ2-3; the D call may be TRBD1 or TRBD2 (5 bases each). This CDR3 is built from 13 residues. Between the trimmed V and J ends, which lost 6 bases and 4 bases, there was a span of 11 bases. CDR3 amino acids: CASSHRDPDTQYF. DNA for the CDR3: TGTGCCAGCAGCCACCGGGACCCAGATACGCAGTATTTT.

The chain combines TRBV27 with TRBJ1-4, with 7 bases fitting TRBD1. The CDR3 extends over 15 amino acids. In germline, CDR1 is MNHEY, CDR2 SMNVEV (reference sequence). The V gene end was trimmed by 4 bases and the J gene end by 5 bases; junction bases not matched to a gene: 7. CDR3 protein: CASSSNRGLNEKLFF. CDR3 bases: TGTGCCAGCAGTTCCAACAGGGGCTTGAATGAAAAACTGTTTTTT.

The chain joins TRBV9 to TRBJ1-4; D is uncertain. V was cut by 7 bases and J by 4 bases, with 14 bases left in between. The CDR3 runs to 14 residues. The V gene's germline CDR1 is SGDLS and CDR2 YYNGEE. For the CDR3, the DNA is TGTGCCAGCTCGCCTATGGGGATTAATGAAAAACTGTTTTTT. Its translation is CASSPMGINEKLFF. Looking up the rest from reference TRBV9 and TRBJ1-4 gives the full variable domain: DSGVTQTPKHLITATGQRVTLRCSPRSGDLSVYWYQQSLDQGLQFLIQYYNGEERAKGNILERFSAQQFPDLHSELNLSSLELGDSALYFCASSPMGINEKLFFGSGTQLSVL.

This clone was picked up one time. The V gene is TRBV30, the J gene TRBJ2-5; TRBD2 matches 7 bases. The CDR3 loop spans 13 amino acids. Per germline, CDR1 GTSNPN and CDR2 SVGIG (reference sequence). The ends lost 0 bases at V and 4 bases at J; junction bases unmatched: 2. CDR3 amino acids: CAWSVRGGETQYF. CDR3 nucleotide sequence: TGTGCCTGGAGTGTACGCGGGGGAGAGACCCAGTACTTC.

J is TRBJ1-3 and V is TRBV5-1; a possible D gene is TRBD1 (5 bases). V lost 3 bases, J lost 2 bases, and 9 bases lay in between. Germline V gene lookup returns CDR1 SGHRS and CDR2 YFSETQ. The CDR3 length is 14 residues. Here the CDR3 DNA reads TGCGCCAGCAGCTGGGGGGGAACTGGAAACACCATATATTTT. It codes for CASSWGGTGNTIYF.

This clone appeared once. The chain carries TRBV14 and TRBJ2-1; 9 bases match TRBD2. The germline V gene has CDR1 SGHDN and CDR2 FVKESK. V lost 2 bases, J lost 6 bases, and 5 bases stayed unmatched. The CDR3 totals 15 residues. CDR3 sequence: CASSQRAGGFNEQFF. DNA of the CDR3: TGTGCCAGCAGCCAACGGGCGGGGGGGTTCAATGAGCAGTTCTTC.

The chain recombines TRBV11-3 with TRBJ1-1; D possibly corresponds to TRBD1 (5 bases). Trimming cost V 4 bases and J 2 bases, with 8 bases left between them. Per germline, CDR1 SGHNT and CDR2 YENEEA. The CDR3 length is 13 residues. The CDR3 nucleotides are TGTGCCAGCAGCTCTAGGGGAAACACTGAAGCTTTCTTT. Translating it yields CASSSRGNTEAFF.

The J gene is TRBJ1-1, the V gene TRBV5-1, with TRBD1 matching 7 bases. The germline gives CDR1 SGHRS, CDR2 YFSETQ. V shed 4 bases, J shed 7 bases, and the junction held 13 bases outside the gene matches. The CDR3 loop spans 15 amino acids. CDR3 DNA sequence: TGCGCCAGCAGCGCTGAGCCCGGGACAGTCCTTGAAGCTTTCTTT. Its protein is CASSAEPGTVLEAFF.

The chain employs TRBV18 and TRBJ2-5, with D unresolved. The germline V gene encodes CDR1 KGHSH and CDR2 LQKENI. The length of the CDR3 is 14 residues. Trimming took 0 bases from V and 5 from J, leaving 10 bases between them. The CDR3 coding sequence is TGTGCCAGCTCACCACCGGAGAGTCGGGAGACCCAGTACTTC. It codes for CASSPPESRETQYF.

The chain has TRBV6-2 or TRBV6-3 and TRBJ1-5; 8 bases map to TRBD1. The germline V gene encodes CDR1 MNHEY and CDR2 SVGEGT. The CDR3 runs to 16 residues. J gave up 0 bases and V 4 bases, and 5 bases lay outside the gene matches. The CDR3 DNA reads as TGTGCCAGCAGTTTTCAGGGGGCGATTAGCAATCAGCCCCAGCATTTT. Encoded protein: CASSFQGAISNQPQHF.

This clone was detected only once. J is TRBJ1-4 and V is TRBV28; D might be TRBD1 (5 bases). V gave up 5 bases and J gave up 8 bases, with 18 bases separating them. Germline V gene data show CDR1 as MDHEN and CDR2 as SYDVKM. The CDR3 consists of 15 residues. CDR3 residues: CASSPPLGGEEKLFF. The CDR3 coding sequence is TGTGCCAGCAGTCCCCCCCTGGGGGGAGAGGAAAAACTGTTTTTT.

The gene calls are TRBV9 and TRBJ1-5, with 9 bases matching TRBD1. CDR1 and CDR2 (germline): SGDLS, YYNGEE. This CDR3 spans 20 amino acids. V was pared by 4 bases and J by 0 bases, with 17 bases of the junction left unmatched. CDR3 DNA: TGTGCCAGCAGCTTCAGCCACCAACAGGGGGCGCGGGGTAGCAATCAGCCCCAGCATTTT. This sequence encodes CASSFSHQQGARGSNQPQHF.

This clone was seen once. The chain recombines TRBV6-5 with TRBJ1-4; D gene uncertain. Trimming removed 2 bases from V and 7 bases from J, with 14 bases in between. Germline V CDR1 and CDR2: MNHEY, SVGAGI. This CDR3 spans 15 amino acids. CDR3 bases: TGTGCCAGCAGTTACGGAGTCAGTCACTCTGAAAAACTGTTTTTT. Translated, it gives CASSYGVSHSEKLFF.

This sequence joins TRBV5-8 and TRBJ1-2; D is undetermined. Trimming removed 0 bases from V and 5 bases from J, with 8 bases in between. CDR1 and CDR2 from the germline V gene are SGHTS and YDEGEE. CDR3 length: 13 residues. CDR3 loop: CASSLDGGYGYTF. In DNA form, the CDR3 reads TGTGCCAGCAGCTTGGACGGAGGTTATGGCTACACCTTC. The complete variable domain, with remaining parts taken from reference TRBV5-8 and TRBJ1-2, reads EAGVTQSPTHLIKTRGQQATLRCSPISGHTSVYWYQQALGLGLQFLLWYDEGEERNRGNFPPRFSGRQFPNYSSELNVNALELEDSALYLCASSLDGGYGYTFGSGTRLTVV.

The CDR3, as DNA: TGTGCCAGTAGTATCCGGGACCAGCCCCAGCATTTT. It codes for CASSIRDQPQHF. The V and J genes are TRBV19 and TRBJ1-5, with D possibly TRBD1 on 5 matching bases. Deletions cut 3 bases from V and 7 bases from J, with 7 bases between. The CDR3 covers 12 residues. CDR1 is LNHDA and CDR2 is SQIVND in the germline V gene (reference sequence). Full variable domain (missing parts from reference TRBV19 and TRBJ1-5): DGGITQSPKYLFRKEGQNVTLSCEQNLNHDAMYWYRQDPGQGLRLIYYSQIVNDFQKGDIAEGYSVSREKKESFPLTVTSAQKNPTAFYLCASSIRDQPQHFGDGTRLSIL.

In this sample, this clone turned up once. CDR3 sequence (DNA): TGTGCCAGCAGCCGGGGTTCGGCGGTATACGACACTGAAGCTTTCTTT. It translates to CASSRGSAVYDTEAFF. The chain is built from TRBV3-1 (or the pseudogene TRBV3-2) and TRBJ1-1, with unresolved D. CDR1 is LGHDT and CDR2 is YNNKEL in the germline V gene (reference sequence). The V and J ends lost 4 bases and 3 bases respectively, with 18 bases between them. CDR3 length equals 16 residues.

The chain uses TRBV19 and TRBJ1-5; 11 bases agree with TRBD1. V lost 7 bases and J lost 1; bases outside the gene matches: 9. The CDR3 loop spans 17 amino acids. The germline CDR1 and CDR2 sequences are LNHDA and SQIVND (reference sequence). The CDR3 nucleotides are TGTGCCAGTAAAGACGGGACAGGGGGAAGGAGCAATCAGCCCCAGCATTTT. This codes for CASKDGTGGRSNQPQHF.

The V call is TRBV24-1, the J call TRBJ1-2, with TRBD1 matching 9 bases. The CDR3 length is 15 residues. The germline V gene encodes CDR1 KGHDR and CDR2 SFDVKD. The junction had 3 bases not matched to a gene; V was cut back by 3 bases and J by 2 bases. The CDR3: CATSDRTGGNYGYTF. CDR3 nucleotide sequence: TGTGCCACCAGTGATCGAACAGGGGGCAACTATGGCTACACCTTC.

In this sample, this clone turned up a few times. The chain employs TRBV19 and TRBJ2-2; D is possibly TRBD2 (6 bases). V lost 3 bases and J lost 3, with 20 bases in between. The germline V gene has CDR1 LNHDA and CDR2 SQIVND (reference sequence). CDR3 size: 18 residues. In DNA form, the CDR3 reads TGTGCCAGTAGTATTCGAGGAGGGTCCGGGCTGCACACCGGGGAGCTGTTTTTT. Translating it yields CASSIRGGSGLHTGELFF.

The chain carries TRBV6-2 or TRBV6-3 and TRBJ1-1; TRBD1 aligns across 11 bases. With V trimmed by 4 bases and J by 3 bases, 10 bases remained unmatched. Germline V gene lookup returns CDR1 MNHEY and CDR2 SVGEGT. The CDR3 length is 17 residues. CDR3 residues: CASSSYGQGARDTEAFF. The CDR3 nucleotides are TGTGCCAGCAGTTCGTACGGACAGGGGGCGCGGGACACTGAAGCTTTCTTT.